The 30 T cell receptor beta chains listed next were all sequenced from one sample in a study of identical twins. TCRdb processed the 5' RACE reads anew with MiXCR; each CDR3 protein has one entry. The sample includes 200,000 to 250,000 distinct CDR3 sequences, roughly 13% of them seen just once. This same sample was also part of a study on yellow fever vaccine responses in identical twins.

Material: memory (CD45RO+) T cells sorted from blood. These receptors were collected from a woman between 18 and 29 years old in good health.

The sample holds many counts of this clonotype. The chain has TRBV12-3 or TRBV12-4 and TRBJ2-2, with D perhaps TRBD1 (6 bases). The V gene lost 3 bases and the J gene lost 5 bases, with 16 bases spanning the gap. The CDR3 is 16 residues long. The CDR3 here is CASSFGIGGGTGELFF. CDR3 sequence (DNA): TGTGCCAGCAGTTTCGGAATAGGGGGTGGGACCGGGGAGCTGTTTTTT.

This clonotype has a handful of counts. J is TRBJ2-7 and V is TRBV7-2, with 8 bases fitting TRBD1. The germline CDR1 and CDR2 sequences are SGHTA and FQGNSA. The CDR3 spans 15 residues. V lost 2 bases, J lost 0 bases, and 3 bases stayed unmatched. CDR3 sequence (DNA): TGTGCCAGCAGCTTATCGGGACAGGACTCCTACGAGCAGTACTTC. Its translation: CASSLSGQDSYEQYF.

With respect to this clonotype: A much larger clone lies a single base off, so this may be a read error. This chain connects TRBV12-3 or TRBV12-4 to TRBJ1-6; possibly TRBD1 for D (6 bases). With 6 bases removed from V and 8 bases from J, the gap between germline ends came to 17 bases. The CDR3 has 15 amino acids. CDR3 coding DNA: TGTGCCAGCAGCCCCGATGGGGGGCGGGATTCACCCCTCCACTTT. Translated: CASSPDGGRDSPLHF.

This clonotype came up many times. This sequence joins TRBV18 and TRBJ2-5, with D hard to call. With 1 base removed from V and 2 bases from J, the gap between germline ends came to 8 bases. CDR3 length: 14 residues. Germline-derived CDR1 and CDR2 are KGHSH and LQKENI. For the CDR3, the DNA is TGTGCCAGCTCACCACAGAGATCTCAAGAGACCCAGTACTTC. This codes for CASSPQRSQETQYF.

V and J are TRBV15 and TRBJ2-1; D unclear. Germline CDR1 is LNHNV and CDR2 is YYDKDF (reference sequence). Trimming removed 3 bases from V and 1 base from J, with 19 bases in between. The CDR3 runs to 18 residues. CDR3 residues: CATSRMVGMTRSYNEQFF. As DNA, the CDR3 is TGTGCCACCAGCAGGATGGTTGGGATGACAAGATCCTACAATGAGCAGTTCTTC.

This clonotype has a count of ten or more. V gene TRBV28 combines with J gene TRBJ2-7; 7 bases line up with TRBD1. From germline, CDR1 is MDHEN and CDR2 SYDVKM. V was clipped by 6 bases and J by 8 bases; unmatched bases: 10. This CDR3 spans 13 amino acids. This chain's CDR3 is CASSPGQTQKQYF. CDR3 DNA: TGTGCCAGCAGCCCGGGACAGACCCAGAAGCAGTACTTC.

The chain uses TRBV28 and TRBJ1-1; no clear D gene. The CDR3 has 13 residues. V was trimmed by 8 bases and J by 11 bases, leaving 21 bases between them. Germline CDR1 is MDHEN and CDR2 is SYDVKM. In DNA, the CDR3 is TGTGCCAGCGTCGCCCGCGAAGGTGCATGGGCTTTCTTT. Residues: CASVAREGAWAFF.

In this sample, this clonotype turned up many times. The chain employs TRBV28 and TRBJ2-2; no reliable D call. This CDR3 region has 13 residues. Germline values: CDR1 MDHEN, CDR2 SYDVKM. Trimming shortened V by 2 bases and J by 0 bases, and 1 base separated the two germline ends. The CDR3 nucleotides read TGTGCCAGCAGTTTAACGAACACCGGGGAGCTGTTTTTT. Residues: CASSLTNTGELFF.

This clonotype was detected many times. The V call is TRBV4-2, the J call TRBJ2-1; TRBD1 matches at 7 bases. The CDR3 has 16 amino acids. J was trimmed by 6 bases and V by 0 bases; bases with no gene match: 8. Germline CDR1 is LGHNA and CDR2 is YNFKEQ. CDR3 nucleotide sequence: TGTGCCAGCAGCCAAGATGGTGGGGGACAGTTCAATGAGCAGTTCTTC. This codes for CASSQDGGGQFNEQFF.

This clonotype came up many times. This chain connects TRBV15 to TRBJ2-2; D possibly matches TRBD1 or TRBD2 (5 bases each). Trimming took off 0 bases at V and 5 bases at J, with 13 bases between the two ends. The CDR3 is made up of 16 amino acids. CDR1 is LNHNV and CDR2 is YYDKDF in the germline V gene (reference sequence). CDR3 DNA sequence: TGTGCCACCAGCAGAGAAGAGGGACCCAAGACCGGGGAGCTGTTTTTT. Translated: CATSREEGPKTGELFF.

CDR3 amino acids: CASRLDEDTEAFF. CDR3 sequence (DNA): TGTGCCAGCAGACTGGACGAGGACACTGAAGCTTTCTTT. The gene calls are TRBV6-2 or TRBV6-3 and TRBJ1-1; D is undetermined. Germline lookup yields CDR1 MNHEY and CDR2 SVGEGT. The CDR3 loop spans 13 amino acids. V shed 6 bases and J shed 3 bases, with 11 bases lying between them.

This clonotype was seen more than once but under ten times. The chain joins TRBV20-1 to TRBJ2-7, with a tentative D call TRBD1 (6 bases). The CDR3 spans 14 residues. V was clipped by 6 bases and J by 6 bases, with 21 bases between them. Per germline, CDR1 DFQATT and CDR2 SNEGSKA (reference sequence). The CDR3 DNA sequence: TGCAGTGCCAACCCGGGACATTCCTCGACCGAGCAGTACTTC. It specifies CSANPGHSSTEQYF.

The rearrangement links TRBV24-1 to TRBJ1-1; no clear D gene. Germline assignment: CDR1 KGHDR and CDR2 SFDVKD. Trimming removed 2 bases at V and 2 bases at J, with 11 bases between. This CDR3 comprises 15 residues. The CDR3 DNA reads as TGTGCCACCAGTGATTCACGGACGGCTAACACTGAAGCTTTCTTT. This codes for CATSDSRTANTEAFF.

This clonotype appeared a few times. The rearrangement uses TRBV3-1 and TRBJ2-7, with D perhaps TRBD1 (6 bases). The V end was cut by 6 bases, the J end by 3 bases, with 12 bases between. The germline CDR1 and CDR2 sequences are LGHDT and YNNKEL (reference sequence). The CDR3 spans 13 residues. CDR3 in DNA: TGTGCCAGCAGACAGGGTTTTTTCTACGAGCAGTACTTC. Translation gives CASRQGFFYEQYF.

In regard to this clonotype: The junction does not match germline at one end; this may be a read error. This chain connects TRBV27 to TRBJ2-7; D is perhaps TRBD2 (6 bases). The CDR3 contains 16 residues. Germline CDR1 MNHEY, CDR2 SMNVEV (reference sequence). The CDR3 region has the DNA TGTGCCAGCATTTTATGGGTAGCGGAAACCCCCCGGGAGCAGTACTTC. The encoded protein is CASILWVAETPREQYF.

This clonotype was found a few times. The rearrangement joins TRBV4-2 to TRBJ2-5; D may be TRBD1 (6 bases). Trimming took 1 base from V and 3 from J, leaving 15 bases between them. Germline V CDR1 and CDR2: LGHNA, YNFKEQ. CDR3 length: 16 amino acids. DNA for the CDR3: TGTGCCAGCAGCCAAGGTACCACAGGGTCTGAAGAGACCCAGTACTTC. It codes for CASSQGTTGSEETQYF.

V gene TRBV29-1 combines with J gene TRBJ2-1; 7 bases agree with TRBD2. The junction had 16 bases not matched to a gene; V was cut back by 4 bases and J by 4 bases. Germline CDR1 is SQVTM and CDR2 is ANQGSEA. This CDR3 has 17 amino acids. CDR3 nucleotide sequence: TGCAGCGTTGGGGGGAGGGCAGGCTCGACAGATTACAATGAGCAGTTCTTC. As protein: CSVGGRAGSTDYNEQFF.

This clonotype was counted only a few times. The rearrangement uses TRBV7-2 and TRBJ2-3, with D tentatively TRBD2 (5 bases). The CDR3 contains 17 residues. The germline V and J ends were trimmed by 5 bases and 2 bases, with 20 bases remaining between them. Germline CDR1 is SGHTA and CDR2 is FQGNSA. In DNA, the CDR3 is TGTGCCAGCAGCCCTCTCTGGTCGAGAGCGGTCACAGATACGCAGTATTTT. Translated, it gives CASSPLWSRAVTDTQYF.

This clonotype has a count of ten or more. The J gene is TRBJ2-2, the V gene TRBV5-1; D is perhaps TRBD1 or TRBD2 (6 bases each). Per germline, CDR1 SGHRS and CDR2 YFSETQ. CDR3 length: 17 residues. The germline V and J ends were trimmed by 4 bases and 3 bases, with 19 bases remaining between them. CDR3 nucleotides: TGCGCCAGCAGCAGTACAGGGAGGCGAGGGTACACCGGGGAGCTGTTTTTT. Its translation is CASSSTGRRGYTGELFF.

The CDR3 DNA reads TGTGCCAGCAGCCCTCGAGCGGGGGGGTACAATGAGCAGTTCTTC. Residues: CASSPRAGGYNEQFF. The V gene is TRBV7-2, the J gene TRBJ2-1, with 10 positions matching TRBD2. CDR3 size: 15 residues. The ends lost 5 bases at V and 4 bases at J; junction bases unmatched: 5. Germline V gene sequence: CDR1 SGHTA, CDR2 FQGNSA.

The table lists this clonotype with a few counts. The chain's CDR3 is CAISDGTTGGQQPQHF. The CDR3, as DNA: TGTGCCATCAGTGACGGAACAACAGGGGGCCAGCAGCCCCAGCATTTT. The genes are TRBV10-3 and TRBJ1-5; 9 bases map to TRBD1. Germline V gene lookup returns CDR1 ENHRY and CDR2 SYGVKD. J lost 7 bases, V lost 3 bases, and 10 bases had no gene match. The CDR3 spans 16 residues.

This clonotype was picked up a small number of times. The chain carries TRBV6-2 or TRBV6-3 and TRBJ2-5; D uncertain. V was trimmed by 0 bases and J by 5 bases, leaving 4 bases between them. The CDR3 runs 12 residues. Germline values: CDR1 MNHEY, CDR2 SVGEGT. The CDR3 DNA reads TGTGCCAGCAGTTACTCCTCTGAGACCCAGTACTTC. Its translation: CASSYSSETQYF.

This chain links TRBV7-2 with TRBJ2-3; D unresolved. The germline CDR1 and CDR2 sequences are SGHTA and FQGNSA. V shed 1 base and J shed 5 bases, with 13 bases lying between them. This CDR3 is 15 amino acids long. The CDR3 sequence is CASSLGTLWGDTQYF. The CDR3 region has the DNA TGTGCCAGCAGCTTAGGAACTCTCTGGGGAGATACGCAGTATTTT.

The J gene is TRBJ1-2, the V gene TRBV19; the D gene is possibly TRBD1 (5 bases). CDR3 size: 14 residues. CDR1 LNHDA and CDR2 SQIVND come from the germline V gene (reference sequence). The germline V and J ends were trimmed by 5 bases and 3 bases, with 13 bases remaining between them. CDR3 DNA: TGTGCCAGTAGTCCGAGGGGAAGGGACTATGGCTACACCTTC. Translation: CASSPRGRDYGYTF.

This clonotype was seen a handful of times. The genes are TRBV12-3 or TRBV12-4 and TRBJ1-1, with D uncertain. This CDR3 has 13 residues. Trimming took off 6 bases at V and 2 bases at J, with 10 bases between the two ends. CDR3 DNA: TGTGCCAGCAGCCCGGCAGAAAACACTGAAGCTTTCTTT. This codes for CASSPAENTEAFF.

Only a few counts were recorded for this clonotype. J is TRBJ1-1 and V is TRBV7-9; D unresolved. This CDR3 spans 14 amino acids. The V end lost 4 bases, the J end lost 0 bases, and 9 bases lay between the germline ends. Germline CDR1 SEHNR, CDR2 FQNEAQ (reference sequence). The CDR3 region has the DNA TGTGCCAGCAGCTCCTCGGCGGTGAACACTGAAGCTTTCTTT. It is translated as CASSSSAVNTEAFF.

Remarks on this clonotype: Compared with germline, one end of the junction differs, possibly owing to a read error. This CDR3 is CASSLAAGRQGTQYF. CDR3 nucleotides: TGTGCCAGCAGCTTAGCTGCCGGGAGACAAGGGACCCAGTACTTC. The rearrangement links TRBV7-2 to TRBJ2-5, with TRBD2 as a possible D gene (6 bases). CDR1 is SGHTA, CDR2 FQGNSA, per germline. This CDR3 has 15 amino acids.

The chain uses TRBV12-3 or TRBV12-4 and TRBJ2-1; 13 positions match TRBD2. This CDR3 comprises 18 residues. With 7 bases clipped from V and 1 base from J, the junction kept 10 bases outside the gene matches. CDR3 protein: CASTPSGLAGESYNEQFF. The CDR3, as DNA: TGTGCCAGCACTCCATCAGGACTAGCGGGGGAATCCTACAATGAGCAGTTCTTC.

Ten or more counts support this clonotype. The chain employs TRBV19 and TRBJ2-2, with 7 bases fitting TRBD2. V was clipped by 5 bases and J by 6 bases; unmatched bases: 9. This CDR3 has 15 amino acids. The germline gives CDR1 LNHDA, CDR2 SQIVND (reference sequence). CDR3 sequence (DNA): TGTGCCAGTAGTCTGCGGGAGAGCCCCCCCGGGGAGCTGTTTTTT. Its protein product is CASSLRESPPGELFF.

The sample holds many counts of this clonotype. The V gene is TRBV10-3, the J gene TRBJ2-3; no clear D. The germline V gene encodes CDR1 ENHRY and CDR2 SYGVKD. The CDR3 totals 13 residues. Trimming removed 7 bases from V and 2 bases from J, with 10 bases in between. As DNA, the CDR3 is TGTGCCATCACGAGTGATTTCACAGATACGCAGTATTTT. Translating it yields CAITSDFTDTQYF.